A single sample is the source of the 15 T cell receptor beta chains below, sequenced in a study of beta chain features in type 1 diabetes. The isolated RNA, all of it, was reverse transcribed, so expressed TCRB transcripts were what got sequenced. Here immunoSEQ multiplex PCR was the method, and the copy in TCRdb shows in-frame clones only, minus some. The profile shows around 170,000 clones, 9% to 10% of them singletons. Sequencing was carried out using central memory CD4+ T cells from blood. The receptors were sampled from a woman between 18 and 30 years old in good health.

This clone was observed a handful of times. The chain combines TRBV7-2 with TRBJ2-7, with 8 bases that match TRBD1. The CDR3 consists of 15 residues. Germline CDR1 reads SGHTA; CDR2 reads FQGNSA. The junction had 5 bases not matched to a gene; V was cut back by 0 bases and J by 4 bases. In DNA, the CDR3 is TGTGCCAGCAGCTTAGCGGAGACAGGGGTTTACGAGCAGTACTTC. Protein sequence: CASSLAETGVYEQYF.

V usage is TRBV2 and J usage is TRBJ2-5, with 11 bases fitting TRBD2. CDR3 length: 17 residues. V dropped 4 bases and J dropped 4; count of bases not matched to a gene: 11. Germline V gene sequence: CDR1 SNHLY, CDR2 FYNNEI. The CDR3: CASSAGWGLAGGETQYF. CDR3 nucleotides: TGTGCCAGCAGTGCAGGCTGGGGGCTAGCGGGAGGAGAGACCCAGTACTTC.

This clone appeared a few times. This chain uses TRBV19 with TRBJ2-7; TRBD1 matches 9 bases. J gave up 0 bases and V 6 bases, and 6 bases lay outside the gene matches. The CDR3 is made up of 15 amino acids. Per the germline V gene, CDR1 is LNHDA and CDR2 is SQIVND (reference sequence). For the CDR3, the DNA is TGTGCCAGTAGCCCCGGGACAGGGACCTCCTACGAGCAGTACTTC. Its translation is CASSPGTGTSYEQYF.

This clone showed up just a few times. V is TRBV5-1 and J is TRBJ1-4; 8 nucleotides line up with TRBD1. The junction had 4 bases not matched to a gene; V was cut back by 4 bases and J by 8 bases. The CDR3 is made up of 13 amino acids. CDR1 and CDR2 (germline): SGHRS, YFSETQ. CDR3 bases: TGCGCCAGCAGCGGACAGGGTAACGAAAAACTGTTTTTT. This translates into CASSGQGNEKLFF.

This clone was seen more than once but under ten times. J is TRBJ1-3 and V is TRBV5-6, with a tentative D call TRBD1 (6 bases). The germline V and J ends were trimmed by 0 bases and 2 bases, with 15 bases remaining between them. This CDR3 has 17 amino acids. Germline V gene lookup returns CDR1 SGHDT and CDR2 YYEEEE. The CDR3 loop is CASSLGGWGPAGNTIYF. The CDR3 DNA sequence: TGTGCCAGCAGCTTGGGAGGGTGGGGGCCGGCTGGAAACACCATATATTTT. Together with reference TRBV5-6 and TRBJ1-3, the CDR3 gives the full variable domain: DAGVTQSPTHLIKTRGQQVTLRCSPKSGHDTVSWYQQALGQGPQFIFQYYEEEERQRGNFPDRFSGHQFPNYSSELNVNALLLGDSALYLCASSLGGWGPAGNTIYFGEGSWLTVV.

This clone has a handful of counts. This chain uses TRBV10-3 with TRBJ2-5, with D maybe TRBD1 (6 bases). In germline, CDR1 is ENHRY, CDR2 SYGVKD. The CDR3 totals 15 residues. V gave up 3 bases and J gave up 5 bases, with 16 bases separating them. For the CDR3, the DNA is TGTGCCATCAGTGAAGGGGGACACCGTCCGGAGACCCAGTACTTC. Amino acids: CAISEGGHRPETQYF.

This chain connects TRBV29-1 to TRBJ1-4; perhaps TRBD1 as D (6 bases). This CDR3 region has 12 residues. Germline loops: CDR1 SQVTM, CDR2 ANQGSEA. Trimming pared 4 bases from V and 6 bases from J, leaving 9 bases between. CDR3 protein: CSVGQGHEKLFF. The CDR3 bases are TGCAGCGTTGGGCAGGGGCATGAAAAACTGTTTTTT.

J is TRBJ2-7 and V is TRBV9; 9 bases are shared with TRBD1. The CDR3 covers 16 residues. Looked up from germline, CDR1 is SGDLS and CDR2 is YYNGEE. After removal of 4 bases from V and 5 bases from J, the junction contained 13 bases not matched to a gene. DNA of the CDR3: TGTGCCAGCAGCCCAATGACCGGGACAGGGAAACACGAGCAGTACTTC. Its translation: CASSPMTGTGKHEQYF.

The gene calls are TRBV6-5 and TRBJ1-2, with 7 bases aligning to TRBD1. The CDR3 covers 14 residues. CDR1 and CDR2 (germline): MNHEY, SVGAGI. Trimming took 7 bases from V and 5 from J; bases not matched to a gene: 10. The CDR3 nucleotides are TGTGCCAGCACCGGGGGGGACAGCGTTTATGGCTACACCTTC. Translating gives CASTGGDSVYGYTF.

Only a few counts were recorded for this clone. The chain recombines TRBV7-2 with TRBJ2-2, with a possible D match to TRBD1 (6 bases). V lost 3 bases and J 1 base, leaving 9 bases between the germline ends. The CDR3 spans 15 residues. Germline lookup yields CDR1 SGHTA and CDR2 FQGNSA. CDR3 loop: CASSFLDRNTGELFF. CDR3 in DNA: TGTGCCAGCAGCTTCCTGGACAGGAACACCGGGGAGCTGTTTTTT.

This clone was counted between two and nine times. The chain links TRBV18 to TRBJ1-3; 10 bases are a match to TRBD1. J lost 3 bases, V lost 5 bases, and 4 bases had no gene match. Germline V gene lookup returns CDR1 KGHSH and CDR2 LQKENI. The CDR3 covers 15 residues. The CDR3 reads CASSEGQGNGNTIYF. CDR3 in DNA: TGTGCCAGCTCAGAGGGACAGGGGAATGGAAACACCATATATTTT.

V and J are TRBV18 and TRBJ2-3, with D possibly matching TRBD2 (6 bases). CDR1 is KGHSH, CDR2 LQKENI, per germline. V gave up 3 bases and J gave up 4 bases, with 11 bases separating them. There are 14 residues in the CDR3. CDR3 coding DNA: TGTGCCAGCTCACCCGGGTCTAGCGCAGATACGCAGTATTTT. It translates to CASSPGSSADTQYF.

This clone has only a few counts. The chain couples TRBV6-5 to TRBJ2-2; unclear D gene. This CDR3 is 14 amino acids long. The germline V and J ends were trimmed by 7 bases and 0 bases, with 9 bases remaining between them. Germline CDR1 is MNHEY and CDR2 is SVGAGI. In nucleotides, the CDR3 is TGTGCCAGCATTGGGCGAGCGAACACCGGGGAGCTGTTTTTT. Translated, it gives CASIGRANTGELFF.

The chain has TRBV7-9 and TRBJ2-3, with D maybe TRBD2 (6 bases). The ends were cut back, 10 bases at V and 4 bases at J, with 18 bases in the middle. Per germline, CDR1 SEHNR and CDR2 FQNEAQ (reference sequence). The CDR3 consists of 14 residues. The CDR3: CATRRGSGADTQYF. The CDR3 DNA sequence: TGTGCCACCCGCCGGGGGAGCGGAGCAGATACGCAGTATTTT.

The V call is TRBV21-1, the J call TRBJ1-5; the D segment call TRBD1 is taken from the table without a DNA check. TRBV21-1 is a listed pseudogene. This CDR3 has 15 residues. The CDR3 bases are TGTGCCAGCAGCAGAAGCGGACAGAGCAATCAGCCCCAGCATTTT. This gives the protein CASSRSGQSNQPQHF.